These 6 T cell receptor beta chains were all obtained from the same sample, sequenced in a study of Ad26.COV2.S vaccination and SARS-CoV-2 variants. This sample's treatment: 15 to 20 received Ad26.COV2.S at low or high dose, single or two shots; a few received placebo; per-sample allocation not given. The investigators took samples on day 63 after the first vaccine or placebo injection. The data were produced by immunoSEQ multiplex PCR, yet TCRdb's version contains in-frame clones alone and is incomplete. The top ten hold roughly 3.6% of the sample, which has roughly 380,000 clones, around 86% seen once. This specimen consisted of peripheral blood, obtained in a trial of Ad26.COV2.S vaccine versus placebo. Receptors originate from a person between 18 and 59 years old who received the Ad26.COV2.S COVID-19 vaccine or a placebo.

The sample holds many counts of this clone. This chain connects TRBV2 to TRBJ1-2; no reliable D call. Germline V gene lookup returns CDR1 SNHLY and CDR2 FYNNEI. The CDR3 runs to 15 residues. V was pared by 6 bases and J by 2 bases, with 16 bases between. The CDR3 protein is CASRARETRNYGYTF. The CDR3 DNA follows: TGTGCCAGCAGGGCTAGGGAGACAAGAAACTATGGCTACACCTTC.

V and J are TRBV4-1 and TRBJ2-7; D is ambiguous. CDR3 length equals 13 residues. V lost 0 bases and J lost 8, with 11 bases in between. Germline CDR1 reads MGHRA; CDR2 reads YSYEKL. The CDR3 bases are TGCGCCAGCAGCCAAGATCCCCCCCCGAAGCAGTACTTC. The encoded protein is CASSQDPPPKQYF.

V is TRBV2 and J is TRBJ1-5; no clear D gene. V lost 1 base to trimming and J lost 0 bases, with 7 bases between them. Germline assignment: CDR1 SNHLY and CDR2 FYNNEI. The CDR3 totals 15 residues. In nucleotides, the CDR3 is TGTGCCAGCAGTGAAGACGGATATAGCAATCAGCCCCAGCATTTT. It codes for CASSEDGYSNQPQHF.

The chain links TRBV2 to TRBJ1-1; maybe TRBD1 (6 bases). Per germline, CDR1 SNHLY and CDR2 FYNNEI. V was pared by 8 bases and J by 1 base, with 14 bases between. The CDR3 is 14 amino acids. CDR3 loop: CASEGRGWNTEAFF. The CDR3 DNA sequence: TGTGCCAGCGAGGGGAGGGGGTGGAACACTGAAGCTTTCTTT.

The rearrangement links TRBV6-6 to TRBJ1-1; no reliable D call. The CDR3 spans 16 residues. Germline values: CDR1 MNHNY, CDR2 SVGAGI (reference sequence). V lost 8 bases to trimming and J lost 1 base, with 20 bases between them. In DNA form, the CDR3 reads TGTGCCAGCGGAGAGGGCATTAGACGGCCGAACACTGAAGCTTTCTTT. The encoded protein is CASGEGIRRPNTEAFF.

The V and J genes are TRBV6-2 or TRBV6-3 and TRBJ1-5; weak D call: TRBD1 (5 bases). CDR3 length: 13 residues. V was pared by 2 bases and J by 7 bases, with 9 bases between. Germline V lookup: CDR1 MNHEY, CDR2 SVGEGT. CDR3 in amino acids: CASSYKGRQPQHF. The CDR3, as DNA: TGTGCCAGCAGTTACAAGGGGAGGCAGCCCCAGCATTTT.